Listed below are T cell receptor beta chains from one sample, sequenced in a study of response to subunit inactivated influenza vaccine. One entry per CDR3 protein, called by TCRdb with MiXCR from the RT-PCR reads. The profile shows 300,000 to 350,000 distinct CDR3 sequences, approximately 23% of them singletons. The input for sequencing was PBMCs from blood, taken approximately 22 months after vaccination. The receptor set was obtained from a man between 50 and 75 years old who received an inactivated influenza vaccine. Both conserved end residues are part of each CDR3. A D gene is named only where the DNA matches it firmly. Where a row states a size, it is once, few, many or the class of an expanded clone; other rows omit it.

>TRBV10-3|-|-|TRBJ1-2
CAISQGGYGYTF
TGTGCCATCAGCCAGGGCGGCTATGGCTACACCTTC
>TRBV29-1|-|few|TRBJ1-3
CSVEYGVSGNTIYF
TGCAGCGTTGAGTACGGGGTTTCCGGAAACACCATATATTTT
>TRBV28|TRBD1|few|TRBJ1-1
CASRATGWGTEAFF
TGTGCCAGCAGGGCGACAGGGTGGGGCACTGAAGCTTTCTTT
>TRBV7-9|-|-|TRBJ1-1
CASSLESEAFF
TGTGCCAGCAGCTTAGAGAGTGAAGCTTTCTTT
>TRBV19|-|few|TRBJ1-2
CASSMGSGHGYTF
TGTGCCAGTAGTATGGGGTCCGGGCATGGCTACACCTTC
>TRBV20-1|-|once|TRBJ2-2
CSARAPAGGELFF
TGCAGTGCTAGAGCCCCGGCGGGCGGGGAGCTGTTTTTT
>TRBV20-1|-|many|TRBJ1-1
CSASYISEAFF
TGCAGTGCTAGTTATATAAGTGAAGCTTTCTTT
>TRBV28|-|-|TRBJ2-5
CASSGRNTQETQYF
TGTGCCAGCAGTGGACGGAACACCCAAGAGACCCAGTACTTC
>TRBV27|TRBD1|-|TRBJ1-2
CASSETPGQGRKFRGYTF
TGTGCCAGCAGTGAAACTCCCGGACAGGGACGTAAATTTCGTGGCTACACCTTC
>TRBV12-3/TRBV12-4|TRBD1|-|TRBJ2-2
CASKTGSTGELFF
TGTGCCAGCAAGACAGGGTCCACCGGGGAGCTGTTTTTT
>TRBV9|TRBD1|many|TRBJ1-5
CASSSSGDRVGQPQHF
TGTGCCAGCAGCTCCAGCGGGGACAGGGTTGGTCAGCCCCAGCATTTT
>TRBV29-1|-|-|TRBJ2-1
CSVETGVGFF
TGCAGCGTTGAAACGGGGGTAGGGTTCTTC
>TRBV28|TRBD1|-|TRBJ2-7
CASSPGTGLVYEQYF
TGTGCCAGCAGTCCCGGGACAGGGCTTGTCTACGAGCAGTACTTC
>TRBV28|-|few|TRBJ1-5
CASNSYMGRVGGNQPQHF
TGTGCCAGCAACTCCTACATGGGCAGGGTGGGCGGCAATCAGCCCCAGCATTTT
>TRBV20-1|TRBD1|-|TRBJ1-6
CSARRDSPKSPFHF
TGCAGTGCTAGAAGGGACAGTCCGAAATCACCCTTCCACTTT
>TRBV28|-|-|TRBJ1-2
CASSLTDSLYGYTF
TGTGCCAGCAGTTTGACCGACAGCCTGTATGGCTACACCTTC
>TRBV2|TRBD1|few|TRBJ1-6
CASSVGRGQRGSPLHF
TGTGCCAGCAGTGTGGGCAGGGGGCAACGTGGTTCACCCCTCCACTTT
>TRBV6-1|TRBD1|-|TRBJ2-7
CASSPFTGGSYEQYF
TGTGCCAGCTCCCCCTTTACAGGGGGATCCTACGAGCAGTACTTC
>TRBV2|-|-|TRBJ2-2
CASSEQLNTGELFF
TGTGCCAGCAGTGAGCAGCTGAACACCGGGGAGCTGTTTTTT
>TRBV4-3|-|few|TRBJ1-4
CASSQAGVATNEKLFF
TGCGCCAGCAGCCAGGCAGGGGTTGCAACTAATGAAAAACTGTTTTTT
>TRBV29-1|-|-|TRBJ1-1
CSVGKGGGTEAFF
TGCAGCGTTGGAAAGGGTGGTGGCACTGAAGCTTTCTTT
>TRBV30|-|-|TRBJ2-7
CAWSGGHGPYEQYF
TGTGCCTGGAGCGGGGGCCATGGCCCCTACGAGCAGTACTTC
>TRBV18|TRBD1|few|TRBJ2-1
CASSPLQGASDEQFF
TGTGCCAGCTCACCCTTACAGGGGGCCTCGGATGAGCAGTTCTTC
>TRBV28|-|-|TRBJ2-3
CASSFWWTTDTQYF
TGTGCCAGCAGTTTTTGGTGGACCACAGATACGCAGTATTTT
>TRBV20-1|-|few|TRBJ1-1
CSARTREVPEAFF
TGCAGTGCTAGAACCAGGGAGGTCCCTGAAGCTTTCTTT
>TRBV5-1|-|few|TRBJ2-7
CASSIRLNYEQYF
TGCGCCAGCAGCATTAGGTTGAACTACGAGCAGTACTTC
>TRBV4-3|TRBD2|-|TRBJ2-1
CASSPAGGPNEQFF
TGCGCCAGCAGCCCGGCGGGGGGGCCCAATGAGCAGTTCTTC
>TRBV3-1|-|many|TRBJ1-6
CASSLRRAMGDSPLHF
TGTGCCAGCAGCCTCCGAAGGGCTATGGGGGATTCACCCCTCCACTTT
>TRBV5-4|-|-|TRBJ2-5
CASSNPGQAETQYF
TGTGCCAGCAGCAACCCGGGTCAGGCAGAGACCCAGTACTTC
>TRBV14|-|many|TRBJ1-2
CASSLSAGDGYTF
TGTGCCAGCAGCCTCTCGGCCGGGGACGGCTACACCTTC
>TRBV5-1|-|-|TRBJ1-4
CASSLWGGREEKLFF
TGCGCCAGCAGCTTGTGGGGTGGTCGTGAGGAAAAACTGTTTTTT
>TRBV19|-|-|TRBJ2-7
CASSVTGKYEQYF
TGTGCCAGTAGTGTTACCGGGAAATACGAGCAGTACTTC
>TRBV23-1|TRBD1|few|TRBJ2-1
CASSQMDRGPFNEQFF
TGCGCCAGCAGTCAAATGGACAGGGGACCTTTCAATGAGCAGTTCTTC
>TRBV27|-|-|TRBJ2-1
CASSLQGPTNEQFF
TGTGCCAGCAGTTTACAGGGGCCGACCAATGAGCAGTTCTTC
>TRBV10-3|TRBD1|-|TRBJ2-1
CAIRGTGATYNEQFF
TGTGCCATCAGGGGGACAGGGGCTACCTACAATGAGCAGTTCTTC
>TRBV28|-|few|TRBJ1-2
CASSFPALANYGYTF
TGTGCCAGCAGTTTCCCAGCCTTAGCTAACTATGGCTACACCTTC
>TRBV7-9|-|-|TRBJ2-7
CASNWGDEQYF
TGTGCCAGCAACTGGGGGGACGAGCAGTACTTC
>TRBV2|-|-|TRBJ2-2
CASSPLTGSTGELFF
TGTGCCAGCAGCCCCCTGACAGGCTCCACCGGGGAGCTGTTTTTT
>TRBV20-1|-|-|TRBJ1-5
CSARRDFSNQPQHF
TGCAGTGCTAGACGGGACTTTAGCAATCAGCCCCAGCATTTT
>TRBV11-2|TRBD2|few|TRBJ2-5
CASRRTSGVETQYF
TGTGCCAGCAGGAGGACTAGCGGGGTAGAGACCCAGTACTTC
>TRBV12-3/TRBV12-4|-|few|TRBJ1-1
CASRFSASYTEAFF
TGTGCCAGCAGATTCAGCGCCTCTTACACTGAAGCTTTCTTT
>TRBV11-2|TRBD1|few|TRBJ2-7
CASSSTGGAYEQYF
TGTGCCAGCAGCAGTACAGGGGGCGCCTACGAGCAGTACTTC
>TRBV5-1|-|-|TRBJ1-4
CASSLGADEKLFF
TGCGCCAGCAGCTTGGGGGCGGATGAAAAACTGTTTTTT
>TRBV15|-|-|TRBJ2-2
CATGYYTGELFF
TGTGCCACCGGGTACTACACCGGGGAGCTGTTTTTT
>TRBV5-4|-|many|TRBJ1-4
CASSLPAGGGKLFF
TGTGCCAGCAGCCTGCCCGCGGGTGGGGGAAAACTGTTTTTT
>TRBV9|-|many|TRBJ1-1
CASSVSGTPVTEAFF
TGTGCCAGCAGCGTCTCCGGGACCCCCGTGACTGAAGCTTTCTTT
>TRBV12-3/TRBV12-4|TRBD2|-|TRBJ2-1
CASSFEGSGVQFF
TGTGCCAGCAGTTTCGAAGGTAGCGGGGTGCAGTTCTTC
>TRBV24-1|-|few|TRBJ1-2
CATSDFRYGYTF
TGTGCCACCAGTGATTTTCGCTATGGCTACACCTTC
>TRBV12-5|-|few|TRBJ1-5
CASEPKGDQPQHF
TGTGCTAGTGAACCCAAGGGGGATCAGCCCCAGCATTTT
>TRBV2|-|few|TRBJ1-4
CASSVPQGSQEKLFF
TGTGCCAGCAGTGTACCGCAGGGGTCCCAAGAAAAACTGTTTTTT
>TRBV20-1|TRBD1|few|TRBJ1-5
CSAIGQGAGQPQHF
TGCAGTGCTATCGGACAGGGGGCGGGTCAGCCCCAGCATTTT
>TRBV7-2|TRBD2|-|TRBJ2-1
CASSPRTSGRANNEQFF
TGTGCCAGCAGCCCAAGGACTAGCGGGAGGGCCAATAATGAGCAGTTCTTC
>TRBV6-5|TRBD1|-|TRBJ1-2
CASSYYTPGQGSGYGYTF
TGTGCCAGCAGTTACTATACTCCGGGACAGGGGTCTGGCTATGGCTACACCTTC
>TRBV15|TRBD2|-|TRBJ2-1
CATSRVAGVDEQFF
TGTGCCACCAGCAGGGTGGCGGGGGTGGATGAGCAGTTCTTC
>TRBV29-1|-|few|TRBJ2-7
CSVASLAIDEQYF
TGCAGCGTTGCCTCGCTAGCTATTGACGAGCAGTACTTC
>TRBV12-3/TRBV12-4|TRBD2|-|TRBJ2-1
CASSDTSGPGNEQFF
TGTGCCAGCAGCGATACTAGCGGCCCAGGGAATGAGCAGTTCTTC